The rows below give T cell receptor beta chains drawn from one sample of a study of blood T cell repertoires in COVID-19. Clones were read by immunoSEQ multiplex PCR, and TCRdb kept only the in-frame ones, dropping some. The sample shows over 150,000 clones, 84% of them seen only once. Sequences were obtained from peripheral blood. Every receptor here comes from a man younger than 35 with active or convalescent COVID-19. CDR3s include the opening cysteine and the closing phenylalanine or tryptophan. Fields, in order: J gene, clone size, V gene, D gene, CDR3 DNA, CDR3 protein. D genes are given only for firm matches. Size tells how often a clone was seen (once, few, many) or the class of an expanded clone, and some rows leave it out.

>TRBJ1-2|-|TRBV27|TRBD1
TGTGCCAGCAGTTACGACAGGGGGCGTTTCTATGGCTACACCTTC
CASSYDRGRFYGYTF
>TRBJ2-4|-|TRBV28|TRBD2
TGTGCCAGCAGTTTTGGAGGGGAGGGGAACATTCAGTACTTC
CASSFGGEGNIQYF
>TRBJ2-1|-|TRBV4-2|TRBD2
TGTGCCAGCAGCCAAGATGAGGCGGGAGGGCACAATGAGCAGTTCTTC
CASSQDEAGGHNEQFF
>TRBJ2-7|-|TRBV5-1|-
TGCGCCAGCAGCTTACAGGGAGGGAGCTACGAGCAGTACTTC
CASSLQGGSYEQYF
>TRBJ1-6|-|TRBV7-9|-
TGTGCCAGCAGTGATACAGGGTTACCCCTCCACTTT
CASSDTGLPLHF
>TRBJ1-1|-|TRBV11-2|-
TGTGCCAGCAGCCACCCCGCGGAAGCTTTCTTT
CASSHPAEAFF
>TRBJ1-2|-|TRBV5-1|TRBD1
TGCGCCAGCAGCTTGGCCGACAGGGAAAGATATGGCTACACCTTC
CASSLADRERYGYTF
>TRBJ2-3|-|TRBV5-5|-
TGTGCCAGCAGCTCGGGGACTGGGGCGGGTACGCAGTATTTT
CASSSGTGAGTQYF
>TRBJ2-3|-|TRBV23-1|-
TGCGCCAGCAGCCGTTGCACAGATACGCAGTATTTT
CASSRCTDTQYF
>TRBJ1-1|-|TRBV18|-
TGTGCCAGCTCGCCGAACAGGCCTGAAGCTTTCTTT
CASSPNRPEAFF
>TRBJ2-7|-|TRBV20-1|TRBD2
TGCAGTGTCAGGACTAGTTACGAGCAGTACTTC
CSVRTSYEQYF
>TRBJ2-5|-|TRBV5-1|TRBD1
TGCGCCAGCAGGTCCGGGACAGGGACCCAAGAGACCCAGTACTTC
CASRSGTGTQETQYF
>TRBJ2-3|-|TRBV19|TRBD2
TGTGCCAGTAGTATAGTGCTAGCGGGGGGCACAGATACGCAGTATTTT
CASSIVLAGGTDTQYF
>TRBJ2-4|-|TRBV3-1/TRBV3-2|-
TGTGCCAGCAGCCAAGGCCGGGACACAATAGCCAAAAACATTCAGTACTTC
CASSQGRDTIAKNIQYF
>TRBJ2-4|-|TRBV21-1|-
TGTGCCAGCAGCAAAACTAGCGGGGGGGCGGACATTCAGTACTTC
CASSKTSGGADIQYF
>TRBJ1-2|-|TRBV27|TRBD1
TGTGCCAGCAGTCCCATCGGACAGGGTGGGAATGGCTACACCTTC
CASSPIGQGGNGYTF
>TRBJ1-4|-|TRBV28|TRBD1
TGTGCCAGCAGGTCAACTTTTACAGGGGGCGCTGGGAAACTGTTTTTT
CASRSTFTGGAGKLFF
>TRBJ2-7|-|TRBV28|TRBD1
TGTGCCACTACCCCCCGGGACAGGGGATACGAGCAGTACTTC
CATTPRDRGYEQYF
>TRBJ2-7|-|TRBV3-1/TRBV3-2|-
TGTGCCAGCAGCGGCCAGGGGCTCCCCTACGAGCAGTACTTC
CASSGQGLPYEQYF
>TRBJ1-5|-|TRBV30|TRBD1
TGTGCCTGGAGTGTCCAGGGGGGTCAGCCCCAGCATTTT
CAWSVQGGQPQHF
>TRBJ1-2|-|TRBV9|-
TGTGCCAGCAGCCAAAGACAGGCGCTTTATGGCTACACCTTC
CASSQRQALYGYTF
>TRBJ2-3|-|TRBV5-1|-
TGCGCCAGCAGCGACACAGGAAATACGCAGTATTTT
CASSDTGNTQYF
>TRBJ2-7|-|TRBV24-1|-
TGTGCCACCAGTTCAGGGGCTTTCGGGGACGAGCAGTACTTC
CATSSGAFGDEQYF
>TRBJ2-5|-|TRBV6-5|TRBD1
TGTGCCAGCAGATGGCAGGGGGTAGAGACCCAGTACTTC
CASRWQGVETQYF
>TRBJ2-5|few|TRBV28|TRBD2
TGTGCCAGCAGTTTACCTGCGCTCGGCGGGGGGCAGCCCAAGACCCAGTACTTC
CASSLPALGGGQPKTQYF
>TRBJ2-7|once|TRBV5-4|-
TGTGCCAGCAGCTTGGTTCCCGGGGACGAGCAGTACTTC
CASSLVPGDEQYF
>TRBJ1-2|-|TRBV15|TRBD1
TGTGCCACCAGCAGAGGGCAGGGGGCTTGGTATGGCTACACCTTC
CATSRGQGAWYGYTF
>TRBJ1-1|-|TRBV5-1|-
TGCGCCAGCAGCCCCCGCGGGGGCCTGAACACTGAAGCTTTCTTT
CASSPRGGLNTEAFF
>TRBJ2-1|few|TRBV5-1|TRBD1
TGCGCCAGCAGCTTGAACAGGGGCAATGAGCAGTTCTTC
CASSLNRGNEQFF
>TRBJ2-2|-|TRBV7-7|-
TGTGCTAGCAGCTTATCAGGGGCCGGGGAGCTGTTTTTT
CASSLSGAGELFF
>TRBJ1-2|-|TRBV4-2|TRBD1
TGTGCCAGCAGCCCCGGGGGGCCAGGGGGCTTCTATGGCTACACCTTC
CASSPGGPGGFYGYTF
>TRBJ2-5|-|TRBV3-1/TRBV3-2|-
TGTGCCAGCAGCCAAGATCGCGGGGATTACGTCCTAGAGACCCAGTACTTC
CASSQDRGDYVLETQYF